These 19 T cell receptor beta chains share one sample of origin, sequenced in a study of T cell changes during pregnancy in multiple sclerosis. Clones were read by immunoSEQ multiplex PCR, and TCRdb kept only the in-frame ones, dropping some. Among just over 40,000 clones listed, 80% to 90% were seen once. The starting material was peripheral blood, obtained in the first trimester of pregnancy. These TCRs come from a female donor in good health, enrolled as a control in a pregnancy study.

The chain carries TRBV27 and TRBJ1-1; weak D call: TRBD1 (6 bases). V lost 0 bases and J 5 bases, leaving 13 bases between the germline ends. The CDR3 loop spans 15 amino acids. Germline V CDR1 and CDR2: MNHEY, SMNVEV (reference sequence). CDR3 sequence: CASSLSPTGVTEAFF. As DNA, the CDR3 is TGTGCCAGCAGTTTATCCCCGACAGGAGTTACTGAAGCTTTCTTT.

The chain links TRBV30 to TRBJ2-3; D is possibly TRBD2 (6 bases). V shed 2 bases and J shed 7 bases, with 13 bases lying between them. The CDR3 is made up of 13 amino acids. Germline V gives CDR1 GTSNPN, CDR2 SVGIG (reference sequence). As DNA, the CDR3 is TGTGCCTGGAGTTCCGGGAGCGGGTATACGCAGTATTTT. Translated, it gives CAWSSGSGYTQYF.

The genes are TRBV25-1 and TRBJ1-4; weak D call: TRBD1 (5 bases). CDR3 length: 15 amino acids. The germline gives CDR1 MGHDK, CDR2 SYGVNS. With 4 bases removed from V and 8 bases from J, the gap between germline ends came to 17 bases. CDR3 DNA sequence: TGTGCCAGCAGTGGTTGGAGGGGAGGTGGGGAAAAACTGTTTTTT. Translation: CASSGWRGGGEKLFF.

CDR3: CASSQALAGARDTQYF. CDR3 sequence (DNA): TGCGCCAGCAGCCAAGCTCTAGCGGGGGCAAGAGATACGCAGTATTTT. The chain combines TRBV4-1 with TRBJ2-3; 10 bases are a match to TRBD2. V was pared by 1 base and J by 5 bases, with 6 bases of the junction left unmatched. The CDR3 is made up of 16 amino acids. Per germline, CDR1 MGHRA and CDR2 YSYEKL.

The chain couples TRBV4-2 to TRBJ2-1, with 7 bases matching TRBD1. The ends lost 2 bases at V and 5 bases at J; junction bases unmatched: 9. The CDR3 spans 16 residues. Germline CDR1 is LGHNA and CDR2 is YNFKEQ. Written as DNA, the CDR3 is TGTGCCAGCAGCCAAAGGGCGATTACAGGGGACAATGAGCAGTTCTTC. It translates to CASSQRAITGDNEQFF.

This clone was seen a handful of times. Different DNA sequences within this sample yield the same CDR3. V and J are TRBV5-1 and TRBJ2-7; unclear D gene. The CDR3 spans 12 residues. Between the trimmed V and J ends, which lost 3 bases and 1 base, there was a span of 5 bases. Germline V gene lookup returns CDR1 SGHRS and CDR2 YFSETQ. The CDR3 sequence is CASSSSSYEQYF. The CDR3 DNA is TGCGCCAGCAGCTCTTCTTCCTACGAGCAGTACTTC.

The rearrangement uses TRBV5-8 and TRBJ2-3, with D possibly TRBD1 on 6 matching bases. CDR3 length: 14 amino acids. V dropped 0 bases and J dropped 1 base, with 6 bases sitting between them. Germline CDR1 reads SGHTS; CDR2 reads YDEGEE. The CDR3 sequence is CASSLDRGTDTQYF. The CDR3 DNA is TGTGCCAGCAGCTTGGACAGGGGCACAGATACGCAGTATTTT. The full variable domain, with the rest looked up from reference TRBV5-8 and TRBJ2-3, is EAGVTQSPTHLIKTRGQQATLRCSPISGHTSVYWYQQALGLGLQFLLWYDEGEERNRGNFPPRFSGRQFPNYSSELNVNALELEDSALYLCASSLDRGTDTQYFGPGTRLTVL.

This chain links TRBV28 with TRBJ2-2; no clear D gene. Germline V gives CDR1 MDHEN, CDR2 SYDVKM. This CDR3 spans 13 amino acids. V dropped 3 bases and J dropped 5 bases, with 7 bases sitting between them. This chain's CDR3 is CASSLRITGELFF. CDR3 DNA sequence: TGTGCCAGCAGTTTGCGGATTACCGGGGAGCTGTTTTTT.

In DNA form, the CDR3 reads TGTGCCAGCAGTTACCCGACTTGGACTGAAGCTTTCTTT. Its protein product is CASSYPTWTEAFF. The J gene is TRBJ1-1, the V gene TRBV6-5; D gene unclear. CDR3 length: 13 residues. The germline gives CDR1 MNHEY, CDR2 SVGAGI. The V end lost 2 bases, the J end lost 5 bases, and 9 bases lay between the germline ends.

CDR3 DNA sequence: TGTGCCAGTAGTCTAGGGACTAGCGGGCCTACGGAGACCCAGTACTTC. Translation: CASSLGTSGPTETQYF. The chain recombines TRBV19 with TRBJ2-5, with 12 bases that match TRBD2. The V and J ends lost 5 bases and 5 bases, in that order; junction bases with no gene match: 9. Germline CDR1 is LNHDA and CDR2 is SQIVND (reference sequence). The CDR3 is 16 residues long. The full variable domain, rest sourced from reference TRBV19 and TRBJ2-5, is DGGITQSPKYLFRKEGQNVTLSCEQNLNHDAMYWYRQDPGQGLRLIYYSQIVNDFQKGDIAEGYSVSREKKESFPLTVTSAQKNPTAFYLCASSLGTSGPTETQYFGPGTRLLVL.

The chain uses TRBV4-3 and TRBJ1-4; no firm D call. CDR1 is LGHNA, CDR2 YSLEER, per germline. Between the trimmed V and J ends, which lost 0 bases and 11 bases, there was a span of 16 bases. The CDR3 runs to 15 residues. DNA for the CDR3: TGCGCCAGCAGCCAAGATGGCAGCCTCCGGAGGAAACTGTTTTTT. The encoded protein is CASSQDGSLRRKLFF.

J is TRBJ2-6 and V is TRBV14; D uncertain. In germline, CDR1 is SGHDN, CDR2 FVKESK. Trimming removed 6 bases from V and 4 bases from J, with 7 bases in between. The CDR3 covers 13 residues. Written as DNA, the CDR3 is TGTGCCAGCAGAGAGTCGGGGGCCAACGTCCTGACTTTC. Protein sequence: CASRESGANVLTF. The full variable domain, its missing parts supplied by reference TRBV14 and TRBJ2-6, is EAGVTQFPSHSVIEKGQTVTLRCDPISGHDNLYWYRRVMGKEIKFLLHFVKESKQDESGMPNNRFLAERTGGTYSTLKVQPAELEDSGVYFCASRESGANVLTFGAGSRLTVL.

The CDR3, as DNA: TGTGCCAGCCGAGGGTTTAGGGGAGGGAGCTCCTACGAGCAGTACTTC. This translates into CASRGFRGGSSYEQYF. The chain combines TRBV11-2 with TRBJ2-7, with TRBD2 identical over 7 bases. Germline V gene lookup returns CDR1 SGHAT and CDR2 FQNNGV. The ends lost 8 bases at V and 0 bases at J; junction bases unmatched: 13. The CDR3 runs 16 residues.

V and J are TRBV2 and TRBJ1-1, with 12 bases matching TRBD1. The CDR3 has 19 residues. With V trimmed by 5 bases and J by 1 base, 14 bases remained unmatched. Germline V gene data show CDR1 as SNHLY and CDR2 as FYNNEI. The CDR3 here is CASSFPRGTGGPGNTEAFF. CDR3 nucleotides: TGTGCCAGCAGTTTCCCTAGGGGGACAGGGGGCCCCGGGAACACTGAAGCTTTCTTT.

V usage is TRBV19 and J usage is TRBJ2-2; 13 nucleotides line up with TRBD2. Germline V gene sequence: CDR1 LNHDA, CDR2 SQIVND (reference sequence). The CDR3 is 17 residues long. V dropped 3 bases and J dropped 5; count of bases not matched to a gene: 6. The CDR3 is CASSIRLAGGRTGELFF. DNA for the CDR3: TGTGCCAGTAGTATCAGACTAGCGGGAGGTAGGACCGGGGAGCTGTTTTTT. Supplemented by reference TRBV19 and TRBJ2-2, the full variable domain reads DGGITQSPKYLFRKEGQNVTLSCEQNLNHDAMYWYRQDPGQGLRLIYYSQIVNDFQKGDIAEGYSVSREKKESFPLTVTSAQKNPTAFYLCASSIRLAGGRTGELFFGEGSRLTVL.

The V gene is TRBV5-1, the J gene TRBJ2-3; D gene uncertain. The V gene lost 0 bases and the J gene lost 2 bases, with 7 bases spanning the gap. Germline lookup yields CDR1 SGHRS and CDR2 YFSETQ. The CDR3 is made up of 14 amino acids. Here the CDR3 reads CASSLGVVTDTQYF. The CDR3 DNA follows: TGCGCCAGCAGCTTGGGAGTTGTCACAGATACGCAGTATTTT.

The chain combines TRBV4-1 with TRBJ2-3; 9 bases align to TRBD1. CDR1 and CDR2 from the germline V gene are MGHRA and YSYEKL. The CDR3 has 15 amino acids. The V gene end was trimmed by 4 bases and the J gene end by 4 bases; junction bases not matched to a gene: 6. Here the CDR3 reads CASSPRDRAADTQYF. In DNA, the CDR3 is TGCGCCAGCAGCCCCCGGGACAGGGCGGCAGATACGCAGTATTTT.

This rearrangement joins TRBV29-1 to TRBJ1-2; TRBD1 might be the D (5 bases). This CDR3 is 11 amino acids long. Germline loops: CDR1 SQVTM, CDR2 ANQGSEA. V was pared by 6 bases and J by 8 bases, with 13 bases between. The CDR3 region is CSVRGGRGYTF. The CDR3 bases are TGCAGCGTCCGGGGGGGTCGGGGCTACACCTTC.

J is TRBJ2-1 and V is TRBV7-9; D is perhaps TRBD2 (6 bases). CDR1 is SEHNR and CDR2 is FQNEAQ in the germline V gene (reference sequence). The germline V and J ends were trimmed by 2 bases and 0 bases, with 14 bases remaining between them. The CDR3 has 17 residues. In DNA form, the CDR3 reads TGTGCCAGCAGCTTACCGTCTTCTAGCGCCTCCTACAATGAGCAGTTCTTC. Residues: CASSLPSSSASYNEQFF.